These 7 T cell receptor beta chains came from one sample sequenced in a study of shared clonotypes between healthy human individuals. The data were produced by immunoSEQ multiplex PCR, yet TCRdb's version contains in-frame clones alone and is incomplete. The table records roughly 680,000 clones, approximately 77% of them present only once. What was sequenced was memory CD4+ T cells sorted from blood. Stated subset: CD45RA-negative fraction. The origin of the receptors is a young woman in good health.

The chain uses TRBV6-4 and TRBJ2-3; 9 positions match TRBD2. V was pared by 0 bases and J by 4 bases, with 5 bases of the junction left unmatched. The CDR3 extends over 16 amino acids. The germline V gene encodes CDR1 MRHNA and CDR2 SNTAGT. CDR3 nucleotide sequence: TGTGCCAGCAGTGACTCTCCGGCGGGAGGGCCAGATACGCAGTATTTT. This gives the protein CASSDSPAGGPDTQYF.

This sequence joins TRBV18 and TRBJ1-1; 7 bases are a match to TRBD1. The germline V gene encodes CDR1 KGHSH and CDR2 LQKENI. CDR3 length: 13 residues. V lost 2 bases and J lost 10; bases outside the gene matches: 7. For the CDR3, the DNA is TGTGCCAGCTCACCAAGACCGGAGGGGGCAGCTTTCTTT. It specifies CASSPRPEGAAFF. Drawing the rest from reference TRBV18 and TRBJ1-1, the complete variable domain is NAGVMQNPRHLVRRRGQEARLRCSPMKGHSHVYWYRQLPEEGLKFMVYLQKENIIDESGMPKERFSAEFPKEGPSILRIQQVVRGDSAAYFCASSPRPEGAAFFGQGTRLTVV.

The chain employs TRBV18 and TRBJ2-7; possibly TRBD2 for D (5 bases). The CDR3 is made up of 16 amino acids. Trimming shortened V by 1 base and J by 5 bases, and 18 bases separated the two germline ends. Germline values: CDR1 KGHSH, CDR2 LQKENI. The chain's CDR3 is CASSPRRTAEEDEQYF. In DNA, the CDR3 is TGTGCCAGCTCACCACGGCGGACGGCGGAGGAGGACGAGCAGTACTTC.

This clone was seen a handful of times. The chain is built from TRBV28 and TRBJ1-5, with 7 bases identical to TRBD1. Germline V CDR1 and CDR2: MDHEN, SYDVKM. CDR3 length: 15 amino acids. The V gene end was trimmed by 4 bases and the J gene end by 2 bases; junction bases not matched to a gene: 5. CDR3 nucleotides: TGTGCCAGCAGTTCCCAGGGGGGAGGCAATCAGCCCCAGCATTTT. The encoded protein is CASSSQGGGNQPQHF.

The chain recombines TRBV5-1 with TRBJ1-4; 9 bases are a match to TRBD1. The germline gives CDR1 SGHRS, CDR2 YFSETQ. V was clipped by 4 bases and J by 7 bases; unmatched bases: 8. This CDR3 is built from 15 residues. CDR3 sequence: CASSQGQGTTEKLFF. For the CDR3, the DNA is TGCGCCAGCAGCCAAGGACAGGGGACGACTGAAAAACTGTTTTTT.

The CDR3 DNA reads as TGCGCCAGCAGCGGAGGGGGTCGAAACACTGAAGCTTTCTTT. It yields the protein CASSGGGRNTEAFF. V usage is TRBV5-1 and J usage is TRBJ1-1, with D maybe TRBD1 (6 bases). CDR3 length: 14 residues. The V gene lost 4 bases and the J gene lost 2 bases, with 12 bases spanning the gap. Germline loops: CDR1 SGHRS, CDR2 YFSETQ.

J is TRBJ2-2 and V is TRBV30; D uncertain. Trimming removed 1 base at V and 4 bases at J, with 16 bases between. CDR3 size: 16 residues. CDR1 and CDR2 from the germline V gene are GTSNPN and SVGIG (reference sequence). The CDR3 coding sequence is TGTGCCTGGAGTGCCCAGTTGGCGACTCTCACCGGGGAGCTGTTTTTT. The encoded protein is CAWSAQLATLTGELFF.